This T cell receptor (beta chain) was captured by sequencing in a study of OX40 agonist ivuxolimab in advanced cancers. Looked up from germline, CDR1 is MNHEY and CDR2 is SMNVEV (reference sequence). The CDR3 covers 14 residues. Trimming took 5 bases from V and 4 from J; bases not matched to a gene: 7. TCRdb's table, derived via immunoSEQ multiplex PCR, lists solely in-frame clones and lacks some. The data contain about 58,000 clones, 75% to 90% of them singletons. The V call is TRBV27, the J call TRBJ1-2; 7 bases fit TRBD1. This TCR was sampled from an adult with an advanced solid tumor such as melanoma, head and neck, liver or kidney cancer. This material consisted of CD4+ or CD8+ T cells sorted from blood, taken in a trial of the OX40 agonist ivuxolimab. CDR3 loop: CASSARGRLYGYTF. CDR3 nucleotides: TGTGCCAGCAGTGCTAGGGGGCGGCTCTATGGCTACACCTTC.